The rows below give T cell receptor beta chains drawn from one sample of a study of Graves' ophthalmopathy and Graves' hyperthyroidism. TCRdb re-derived calls from the multiplex PCR reads in MiXCR, one entry per CDR3 protein. The table records roughly 400,000 distinct CDR3 sequences, approximately 16% of them present only once. The specimen was peripheral blood. The source of these receptors is a woman aged 18-29 years with Graves' ophthalmopathy. The CDR3 runs from the conserved cysteine through the conserved F or W. D genes are given only for firm matches. Clone size, where shown, is once, few, many, or a class for clones that have expanded.

v_gene	len	d_gene	abundance	j_gene	CDR3aa	CDR3nt
TRBV6-1	15	.	few	TRBJ1-5	CASSPPGDGNQPQHF	TGTGCCAGCAGTCCCCCGGGGGATGGCAATCAGCCCCAGCATTTT
TRBV2	16	.	.	TRBJ2-7	CASSERSVGLSYEQYF	TGTGCCAGCAGTGAACGGTCGGTGGGCCTGTCCTACGAGCAGTACTTC
TRBV12-3/TRBV12-4	15	TRBD1	many	TRBJ2-2	CASSLGQGVPGELFF	TGTGCCAGCAGTTTGGGACAGGGGGTCCCCGGGGAGCTGTTTTTT
TRBV11-2	16	.	many	TRBJ1-3	CASSPRHASSGNTIYF	TGTGCCAGCAGCCCGCGACACGCAAGCTCTGGAAACACCATATATTTT
TRBV6-1	14	.	many	TRBJ1-5	CASSLGNSGQPQHF	TGTGCCAGCAGCCTAGGGAACAGCGGGCAGCCCCAGCATTTT
TRBV11-2	11	.	many	TRBJ2-7	CASSLDSEQYF	TGTGCCAGCAGCTTAGACAGCGAGCAGTACTTC
TRBV27	18	.	many	TRBJ1-5	CASSFRNRGVGINQPQHF	TGTGCCAGCAGTTTCCGCAATAGGGGAGTTGGTATCAATCAGCCCCAGCATTTT
TRBV15	15	TRBD2	.	TRBJ2-5	CATSRGGGGAKTQYF	TGTGCCACCAGCAGAGGTGGCGGGGGTGCAAAGACCCAGTACTTC
TRBV6-2/TRBV6-3	17	TRBD2	.	TRBJ2-7	CASSPSRTSGNLYEQYF	TGTGCCAGCAGCCCCTCTCGGACTAGCGGGAACCTATACGAGCAGTACTTC
TRBV28	16	TRBD2	many	TRBJ2-2	CASDGLAGDDTGELFF	TGTGCCAGCGATGGATTAGCGGGAGACGACACCGGGGAGCTGTTTTTT
TRBV6-6	12	.	many	TRBJ2-7	CASRRLYGEQYF	TGTGCCAGCAGGCGGCTATATGGCGAGCAGTACTTC
TRBV5-1	14	TRBD1	.	TRBJ1-1	CASRNPIRGSEAFF	TGCGCCAGCCGGAATCCAATCAGGGGGAGTGAAGCTTTCTTT
TRBV7-8	13	.	many	TRBJ2-5	CASSPGGEETQYF	TGTGCCAGCAGCCCAGGGGGGGAGGAGACCCAGTACTTC
TRBV20-1	13	.	many	TRBJ1-1	CSARVFLTSTAFF	TGCAGTGCTAGAGTATTTTTAACAAGTACGGCTTTCTTT
TRBV30	11	.	many	TRBJ2-7	CACPTEGEQYF	TGTGCCTGTCCGACAGAGGGGGAGCAGTACTTC
TRBV18	15	TRBD1	few	TRBJ1-5	CASSTGQGRDQPQHF	TGTGCCAGCTCAACCGGACAGGGTAGGGATCAGCCCCAGCATTTT
TRBV28	14	.	many	TRBJ2-2	CASSFRVDTGELFF	TGTGCCAGCAGTTTTCGGGTGGACACCGGGGAGCTGTTTTTT
TRBV7-2	15	TRBD1	many	TRBJ1-1	CASSLEGGFNTEAFF	TGTGCCAGCAGCTTAGAAGGGGGCTTTAACACTGAAGCTTTCTTT
TRBV6-1	13	.	many	TRBJ1-1	CASSRGLGYGAFF	TGTGCCAGCAGTAGGGGCCTTGGGTATGGGGCTTTCTTT
TRBV28	15	.	.	TRBJ1-1	CASSSVGTGNTEAFF	TGTGCCAGCAGTTCGGTTGGTACGGGGAACACTGAAGCTTTCTTT
TRBV20-1	11	.	many	TRBJ2-7	CSASPVPEQYF	TGCAGTGCTAGTCCTGTCCCCGAGCAGTACTTC
TRBV2	14	.	many	TRBJ1-1	CASSGRGINTEAFF	TGTGCCAGCAGTGGAAGAGGCATCAACACTGAAGCTTTCTTT
TRBV18	14	.	many	TRBJ1-5	CASSPRTENQPQHF	TGTGCCAGCTCACCACGGACAGAGAATCAGCCCCAGCATTTT
TRBV15	13	.	few	TRBJ2-5	CATSPRGEETQYF	TGTGCCACCAGCCCCCGTGGGGAAGAGACCCAGTACTTC
TRBV29-1	13	.	many	TRBJ2-7	CSAGRGVPLEQYF	TGCAGCGCCGGTCGCGGAGTCCCCCTCGAGCAGTACTTC
TRBV7-9	14	.	many	TRBJ1-1	CASSSWDTNTEAFF	TGTGCCAGCAGCTCCTGGGACACGAACACTGAAGCTTTCTTT
TRBV28	15	.	many	TRBJ1-5	CASSSRTKSNQPQHF	TGTGCCAGCAGTTCGCGGACCAAAAGCAATCAGCCCCAGCATTTT
TRBV29-1	13	.	many	TRBJ2-3	CSVEGASTDTQYF	TGCAGCGTTGAGGGGGCTAGCACAGATACGCAGTATTTT
TRBV7-8	12	.	many	TRBJ1-2	CASSVIGYGYTF	TGTGCCAGCAGCGTTATAGGCTATGGCTACACCTTC
TRBV29-1	16	TRBD1	many	TRBJ1-1	CSVAWGQLSPNTEAFF	TGCAGCGTTGCGTGGGGACAGCTTTCCCCGAACACTGAAGCTTTCTTT
TRBV7-8	13	TRBD1	many	TRBJ1-1	CASSLRGTGVSFF	TGTGCCAGCAGCTTAAGGGGGACAGGGGTATCTTTCTTT
TRBV12-3/TRBV12-4	13	.	.	TRBJ1-5	CASSFRVGWPQHF	TGTGCCAGCAGTTTCCGAGTGGGGTGGCCCCAGCATTTT
TRBV4-1	17	.	many	TRBJ1-6	CASSLDVFSSYNSPLHF	TGCGCCAGCAGCCTGGATGTCTTTAGCTCCTATAATTCACCCCTCCACTTT
TRBV11-2	15	.	many	TRBJ2-7	CASSLRTGNHPEQYF	TGTGCCAGCAGCTTACGGACGGGTAACCACCCCGAGCAGTACTTC
TRBV11-2	18	TRBD1	many	TRBJ2-2	CASSSSRGQGGHHGELFF	TGTGCCAGCAGCTCTAGTAGGGGACAGGGGGGCCACCACGGGGAGCTGTTTTTT
TRBV19	13	.	many	TRBJ1-5	CASSMNRAGPQHF	TGTGCCAGTAGTATGAACAGAGCGGGTCCCCAGCATTTT
TRBV7-2	14	.	once	TRBJ2-7	CASSLVHGGYEQYF	TGTGCCAGCAGCTTAGTCCACGGCGGCTACGAGCAGTACTTC